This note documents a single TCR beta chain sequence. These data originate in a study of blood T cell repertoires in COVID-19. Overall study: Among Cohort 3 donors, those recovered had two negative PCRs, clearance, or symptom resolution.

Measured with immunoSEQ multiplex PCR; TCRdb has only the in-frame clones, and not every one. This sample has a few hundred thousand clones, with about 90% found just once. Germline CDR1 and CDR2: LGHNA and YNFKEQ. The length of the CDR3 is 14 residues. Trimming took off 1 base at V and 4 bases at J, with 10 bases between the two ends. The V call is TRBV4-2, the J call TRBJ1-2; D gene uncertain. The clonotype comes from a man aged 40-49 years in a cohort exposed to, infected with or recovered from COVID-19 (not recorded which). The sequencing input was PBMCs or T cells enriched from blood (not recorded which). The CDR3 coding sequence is TGTGCCAGCAGCCAAGTTAGCGCTTTCTATGGCTACACCTTC. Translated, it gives CASSQVSAFYGYTF.